The subject of this entry is one TCR beta chain. Its antigen is still unknown. Qualities for individual bases were not recorded, and no much larger clone is one base off. TCRbeta CDR3 regions were amplified from genomic DNA using the immunoSEQ Assay, a bias-controlled multiplex PCR. Turning to the authors' computational methods: The number of nucleated cells in each sample was estimated from the amplification of reference gene primers within the assay. To quantify the absolute abundance of each unique TCRbeta CDR3 rearrangement, sequence reads were collapsed and filtered. For each sample, productive Simpson clonality was calculated by taking the square root of Simpson's diversity index across productive rearrangements. TCRdb stores this immuneACCESS table with in-frame sequences only. Part of the clones is absent; in the studies checked, under half of the shortfall reflects unresolved V genes, and no reason is known for the rest. For V, J and clone size, that table is used; D and trimming come from the DNA. A total of approximately 180,000 clones appear in this sample, 82% of them only once. Of the sample, approximately 4.7% falls within the top ten clones.

The data belong to a study of blood T cell repertoires in COVID-19 (dated by TCRdb to the early 2020s). About the investigation overall: The collaborator samples originated in the United States, Italy and Spain and spanned the acute and convalescent phases of COVID-19. The dataset comprised deeply sampled blood TCRbeta repertoires from subjects exposed to, actively infected with, or recovered from COVID-19. Where available, HLA class I and class II types were obtained from metadata supplied by the sample provider rather than from assay-based typing. The samples were drawn from two sources: the first 160 participants of the ongoing ImmuneRACE study, and 1,254 subjects contributed by 6 global collaborators. The repertoires were released in a freely available public database intended as a resource for research on the immune response to SARS-CoV-2. The sample metadata nearly always contained a de-identified subject ID, COVID-19 status, age in years and sex. The material from the prospective study consisted of cDNA or gDNA derived from T cells, B-cell-depleted T cells, or PBMCs.

Participants in the prospective study were aged about 18 to 89 years, lived in approximately 26 United States geographic areas, and enrolled through a virtual design. To assign participants to cohorts, the prospective study relied on clinical history that participants themselves reported in a screening survey and a study questionnaire. In the prospective study, whole blood, serum and a nasopharyngeal or oropharyngeal swab were collected from each participant by mobile phlebotomists. Additional blood draws and questionnaires over an approximately two-month period could optionally be provided by prospective study participants. Before DNA extraction, prospective study blood samples were shipped either frozen or at room temperature. The full study reports these points: Clinical and demographic metadata were provided uncurated, with the amount varying by source and participant.

The germline ends are 11 bases apart after V is trimmed by 10 bases and J by 1 base. The CDR3, cysteine through phenylalanine, is 12 amino acids long. Only the CDR3 part of the read is kept: 36 bases, read in frame from the first base. Per the germline V gene, ENHRY is the CDR1 and SYGVKD is the CDR2. This TCR was recovered from a woman aged 55 to 70 with acute COVID-19. Sequencing used PBMCs or T cells enriched from blood (not recorded which). This chain joins TRBV10-3 to TRBJ2-7; TRBD2 is a possible D gene, resting on 6 matching bases. The nucleotide sequence reads TGTGCCACCCAGAGCGGGTCCTACGAGCAGTACTTC. It encodes CATQSGSYEQYF.